This entry is about one T cell receptor (beta chain). The data belong to a study of blood T cell repertoires in COVID-19. Background on the study: Acute and convalescent COVID-19 samples came from the United States, Italy and Spain. PBMCs, B-cell-depleted T cells, or T cells were the source of the cDNA or gDNA that made up the material.

Clinical histories supplied by participants themselves formed the basis of cohort assignment. Profiled with immunoSEQ multiplex PCR; TCRdb holds only in-frame clones, not every one. The sample records some 210,000 clones, 80% to 90% being singletons. The V gene's germline CDR1 is LNHDA and CDR2 SQIVND (reference sequence). After removal of 2 bases from V and 4 bases from J, the junction contained 7 bases not matched to a gene. The CDR3 length is 15 residues. This clonotype was sampled from a man between 18 and 35 years old with acute COVID-19. The rearrangement joins TRBV19 to TRBJ2-7; 8 bases are a match to TRBD2. The sequenced material came from PBMCs or T cells enriched from blood (not recorded which). The CDR3 sequence is CASSISSGRGYEQYF. The CDR3 nucleotides are TGTGCCAGTAGTATATCGAGCGGGAGAGGGTACGAGCAGTACTTC.